Following are 17 T cell receptor beta chains from one sample sequenced in a study of blood T cells in healthy people across ages. Together with a sample-barcoded 5' primer, a J-beta primer mix was included in a second PCR lasting roughly 6 to 12 cycles. MiXCR, applied by TCRdb to the 5' RACE reads, yields one record per CDR3 protein. This table holds some 1.8 million distinct CDR3 sequences, approximately 39% found once. The sample taken for sequencing was blood. The receptors were sampled from a human donor in good health.

The chain has TRBV5-1 and TRBJ2-7; 7 nucleotides line up with TRBD2. The CDR3 consists of 18 residues. The germline V gene has CDR1 SGHRS and CDR2 YFSETQ. V lost 3 bases and J lost 0; bases outside the gene matches: 15. In nucleotides, the CDR3 is TGCGCCAGCAGCTGGGGAGGGACCCAGCGGGGAGACTCCTACGAGCAGTACTTC. Translated: CASSWGGTQRGDSYEQYF.

The chain employs TRBV3-1 and TRBJ2-3; 12 nucleotides match TRBD2. V gave up 4 bases and J gave up 8 bases; unmatched junction bases: 10. CDR1 and CDR2 from the germline V gene are LGHDT and YNNKEL (reference sequence). The CDR3 length is 16 residues. DNA for the CDR3: TGTGCCAGCAGCCCCTTGACTAGCGGGGGTAGTGGTACGCAGTATTTT. This sequence encodes CASSPLTSGGSGTQYF.

The chain has TRBV11-2 and TRBJ1-6; tentatively, D is TRBD1 (5 bases). From germline, CDR1 is SGHAT and CDR2 FQNNGV. Trimming stripped 5 bases from V and 9 bases from J, with 20 bases between. The CDR3 consists of 16 residues. The DNA of the CDR3 is TGTGCCAGCAGCCTATTGGTAGGGGATGGGGTTTCACCCCTCCACTTT. Amino acid sequence: CASSLLVGDGVSPLHF.

This rearrangement joins TRBV11-1 to TRBJ2-7, with a possible D match to TRBD1 (5 bases). The V end lost 1 base, the J end lost 5 bases, and 9 bases lay between the germline ends. Germline V gives CDR1 SGHAT, CDR2 FQDESV (reference sequence). CDR3 length equals 13 residues. As DNA, the CDR3 is TGTGCCAGCAGCTTAGGCAGGGTTCACGAGCAGTACTTC. Translation gives CASSLGRVHEQYF.

This clonotype has a handful of counts. The chain couples TRBV7-2 to TRBJ2-1, with 8 nucleotides matching TRBD2. Trimming removed 4 bases from V and 0 bases from J; junction bases left unmatched: 14. CDR3 length: 19 amino acids. Germline-derived CDR1 and CDR2 are SGHTA and FQGNSA. Written as DNA, the CDR3 is TGTGCCAGCAGCTCGTACCTACAGGCGGGGGGCGGCTCCTACAATGAGCAGTTCTTC. It codes for CASSSYLQAGGGSYNEQFF.

The chain carries TRBV13 and TRBJ2-4; D may be TRBD2 (5 bases). This CDR3 spans 15 amino acids. Per germline, CDR1 PRHDT and CDR2 FYEKMQ (reference sequence). V was cut by 1 base and J by 6 bases, with 13 bases left in between. CDR3 loop: CASSLVGEMVNIQYF. The DNA for the CDR3 is TGTGCCAGCAGCTTAGTCGGGGAGATGGTAAACATTCAGTACTTC.

The chain recombines TRBV20-1 with TRBJ2-5; TRBD2 might be the D (7 bases). Germline CDR1 and CDR2: DFQATT and SNEGSKA (reference sequence). Trimming removed 7 bases at V and 5 bases at J, with 14 bases between. The CDR3 has 12 amino acids. In nucleotides, the CDR3 is TGCAGTGTCGGGGGGCCGTCGGAGACCCAGTACTTC. Residues: CSVGGPSETQYF.

Remarks on this clonotype: This could be a read error, since a much larger clone is one nucleotide away. The rearrangement joins TRBV5-1 to TRBJ2-5; the match to TRBD2 covers 8 bases. Judging by the DNA end, TRBJ2-7 fits better; the J call may be wrong. The length of the CDR3 is 15 residues. The germline CDR1 and CDR2 sequences are SGHRS and YFSETQ. DNA of the CDR3: TGCGCCAGCAGCTTGGCCGGGGGGGCCCCCGGCGAGCAGTACTTC. Its translation: CASSLAGGAPGEQYF.

This clonotype has ten or more counts. This rearrangement joins TRBV7-2 to TRBJ1-1; no reliable D call. The CDR3 runs 13 residues. The V gene lost 6 bases and the J gene lost 1 base, with 9 bases spanning the gap. Germline V gives CDR1 SGHTA, CDR2 FQGNSA. The CDR3 sequence: CASSPRPNTEAFF. In DNA form, the CDR3 reads TGTGCCAGCAGTCCCCGACCGAACACTGAAGCTTTCTTT.

This chain uses TRBV6-5 with TRBJ1-1; no reliable D call. CDR3 length equals 15 residues. V lost 0 bases and J lost 3, with 11 bases in between. From germline, CDR1 is MNHEY and CDR2 SVGAGI. The CDR3 region is CASSYSMQADTEAFF. The CDR3 region has the DNA TGTGCCAGCAGTTACTCGATGCAGGCAGACACTGAAGCTTTCTTT.

This clonotype was seen only a few times. The chain combines TRBV11-2 with TRBJ1-1; D unclear. The CDR3 loop spans 13 amino acids. V was trimmed by 0 bases and J by 11 bases, leaving 13 bases between them. Germline values: CDR1 SGHAT, CDR2 FQNNGV. The CDR3 nucleotides read TGTGCCAGCAGCTTAGATCTCGGCAGAGACGCTTTCTTT. It translates to CASSLDLGRDAFF.

The CDR3 reads CASSSLRGRQETQYF. DNA of the CDR3: TGTGCCAGCAGCTCACTTAGGGGCAGACAAGAGACCCAGTACTTC. This chain joins TRBV11-2 and TRBJ2-5; perhaps TRBD1 as D (5 bases). Trimming left V 4 bases short and J 2 bases short, with 14 bases between. The CDR3 totals 15 residues. CDR1 SGHAT and CDR2 FQNNGV come from the germline V gene.

The gene calls are TRBV7-2 and TRBJ2-3; 7 positions match TRBD1. The CDR3 loop spans 13 amino acids. The ends lost 8 bases at V and 2 bases at J; junction bases unmatched: 4. CDR1 is SGHTA and CDR2 is FQGNSA in the germline V gene. CDR3 DNA: TGTGCCAGCGGTAGGGGGCTCACAGATACGCAGTATTTT. It specifies CASGRGLTDTQYF.

This chain connects TRBV3-1 to TRBJ2-3; D call uncertain. V gave up 0 bases and J gave up 2 bases, with 6 bases separating them. CDR1 and CDR2 (germline): LGHDT, YNNKEL (reference sequence). The CDR3 loop spans 14 amino acids. The CDR3 DNA sequence: TGTGCCAGCAGCCAAGAAGGCATCACAGATACGCAGTATTTT. It yields the protein CASSQEGITDTQYF.

This chain connects TRBV6-5 to TRBJ1-2, with D possibly being TRBD1 (5 bases). The CDR3 consists of 15 residues. V dropped 6 bases and J dropped 8 bases, with 22 bases sitting between them. CDR1 is MNHEY and CDR2 is SVGAGI in the germline V gene. CDR3 in amino acids: CASSPSGSPSVGYTF. The DNA of the CDR3 is TGTGCCAGCAGCCCTTCAGGGAGCCCTAGCGTGGGCTACACCTTC.

The chain joins TRBV20-1 to TRBJ2-7; D gene ambiguous. V shed 3 bases and J shed 2 bases, with 8 bases lying between them. Germline V gene sequence: CDR1 DFQATT, CDR2 SNEGSKA (reference sequence). The CDR3 sequence is 12 residues long. In DNA, the CDR3 is TGCAGTGCTAGTGGGCGGACCTACGAGCAGTACTTC. As protein: CSASGRTYEQYF.

The rearrangement links TRBV7-7 to TRBJ2-5; unclear D gene. CDR1 and CDR2 (germline): SSHAT, FNYEAQ (reference sequence). Trimming took 1 base from V and 0 from J, leaving 6 bases between them. The CDR3 runs 14 residues. The chain's CDR3 is CASSLDWYQETQYF. In DNA form, the CDR3 reads TGTGCCAGCAGCTTAGACTGGTACCAAGAGACCCAGTACTTC.